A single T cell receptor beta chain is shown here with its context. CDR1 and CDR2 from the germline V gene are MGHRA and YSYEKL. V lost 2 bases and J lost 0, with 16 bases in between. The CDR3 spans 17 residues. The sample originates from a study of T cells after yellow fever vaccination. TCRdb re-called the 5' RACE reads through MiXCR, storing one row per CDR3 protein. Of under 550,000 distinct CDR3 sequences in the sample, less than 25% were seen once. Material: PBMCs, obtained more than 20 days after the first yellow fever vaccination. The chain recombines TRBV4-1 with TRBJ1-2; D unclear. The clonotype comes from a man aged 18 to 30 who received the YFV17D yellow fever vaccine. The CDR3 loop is CASSQSLGPLANYGYTF. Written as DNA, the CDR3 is TGCGCCAGCAGCCAATCGCTTGGACCCCTGGCTAACTATGGCTACACCTTC.